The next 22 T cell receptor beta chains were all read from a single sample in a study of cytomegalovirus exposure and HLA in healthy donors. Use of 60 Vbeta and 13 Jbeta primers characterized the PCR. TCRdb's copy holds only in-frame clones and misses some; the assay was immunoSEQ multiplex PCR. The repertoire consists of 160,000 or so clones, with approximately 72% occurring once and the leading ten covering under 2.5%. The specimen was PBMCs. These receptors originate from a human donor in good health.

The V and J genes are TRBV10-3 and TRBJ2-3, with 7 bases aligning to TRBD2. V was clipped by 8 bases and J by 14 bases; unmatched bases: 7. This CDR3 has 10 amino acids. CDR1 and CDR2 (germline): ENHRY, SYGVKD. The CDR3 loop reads CAIGGDYWYF. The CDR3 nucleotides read TGTGCCATCGGGGGGGACTACTGGTATTTT.

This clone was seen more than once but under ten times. The CDR3 spells CASSDRTSGGGEQYF. For the CDR3, the DNA is TGTGCCAGCAGCGACCGGACTAGCGGGGGTGGCGAGCAGTACTTC. The chain is built from TRBV9 and TRBJ2-7; TRBD2 matches 13 bases. Trimming at V came to 3 bases and at J to 6 bases, leaving 6 bases not matched to a gene. This CDR3 has 15 residues. Germline V gene sequence: CDR1 SGDLS, CDR2 YYNGEE.

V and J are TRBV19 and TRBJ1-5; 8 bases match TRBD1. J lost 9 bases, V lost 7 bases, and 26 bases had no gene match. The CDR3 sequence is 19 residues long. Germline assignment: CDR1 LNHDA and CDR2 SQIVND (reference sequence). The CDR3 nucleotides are TGTGCCAGTAAGGGGGGCCCGGGACAGGCCTCCAATGCCGGGGGGCCCCAGCATTTT. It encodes CASKGGPGQASNAGGPQHF.

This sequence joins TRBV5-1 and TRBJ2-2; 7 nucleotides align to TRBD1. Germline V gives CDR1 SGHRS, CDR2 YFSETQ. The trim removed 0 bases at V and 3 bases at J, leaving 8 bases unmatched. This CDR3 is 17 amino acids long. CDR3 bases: TGCGCCAGCAGCTTGGACTCGACAGGGTTCGACACCGGGGAGCTGTTTTTT. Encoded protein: CASSLDSTGFDTGELFF.

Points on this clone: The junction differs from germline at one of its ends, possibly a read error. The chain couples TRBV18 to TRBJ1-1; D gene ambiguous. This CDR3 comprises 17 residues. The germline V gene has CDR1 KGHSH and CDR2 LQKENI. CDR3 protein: CATSLNLRGRKGSEAFF. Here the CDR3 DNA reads TGTGCCACCTCACTTAACTTACGAGGGCGCAAAGGTTCTGAAGCTTTCTTT.

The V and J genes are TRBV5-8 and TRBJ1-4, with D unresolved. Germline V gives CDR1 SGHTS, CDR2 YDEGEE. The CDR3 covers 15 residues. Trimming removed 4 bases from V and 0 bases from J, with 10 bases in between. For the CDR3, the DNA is TGTGCCAGCAGCCCCCTCCCCGCAACTAATGAAAAACTGTTTTTT. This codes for CASSPLPATNEKLFF.

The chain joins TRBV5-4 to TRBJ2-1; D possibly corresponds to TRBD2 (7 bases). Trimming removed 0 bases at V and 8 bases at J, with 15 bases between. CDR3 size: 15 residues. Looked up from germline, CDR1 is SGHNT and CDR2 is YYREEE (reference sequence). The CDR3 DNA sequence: TGTGCCAGCAGCTTGGTTGGGGGGGCCTTAGATGAGCAGTTCTTC. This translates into CASSLVGGALDEQFF.

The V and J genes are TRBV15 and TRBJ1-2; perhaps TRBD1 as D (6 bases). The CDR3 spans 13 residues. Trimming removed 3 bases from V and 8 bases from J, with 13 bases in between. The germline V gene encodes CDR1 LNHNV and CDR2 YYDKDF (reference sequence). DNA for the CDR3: TGTGCCACCAGCAGGGGCAGGGGAAGCGGCTACACCTTC. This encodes CATSRGRGSGYTF.

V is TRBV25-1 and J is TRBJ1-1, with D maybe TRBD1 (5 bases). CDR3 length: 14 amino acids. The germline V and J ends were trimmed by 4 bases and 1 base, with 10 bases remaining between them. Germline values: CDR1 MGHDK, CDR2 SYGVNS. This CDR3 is CASSGRASNTEAFF. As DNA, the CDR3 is TGTGCCAGCAGTGGCAGGGCCTCGAACACTGAAGCTTTCTTT.

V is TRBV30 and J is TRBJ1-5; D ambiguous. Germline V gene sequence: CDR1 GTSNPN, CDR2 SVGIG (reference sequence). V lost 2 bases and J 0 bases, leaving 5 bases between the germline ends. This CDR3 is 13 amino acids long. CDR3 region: CAWSRDSNQPQHF. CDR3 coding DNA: TGTGCCTGGAGTCGGGATAGCAATCAGCCCCAGCATTTT.

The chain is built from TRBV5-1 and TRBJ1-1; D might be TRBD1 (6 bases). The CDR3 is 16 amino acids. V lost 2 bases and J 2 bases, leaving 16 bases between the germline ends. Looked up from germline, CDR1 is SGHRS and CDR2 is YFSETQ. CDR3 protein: CASSLQGGGYNTEAFF. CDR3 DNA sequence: TGCGCCAGCAGCTTACAGGGAGGGGGATATAACACTGAAGCTTTCTTT.

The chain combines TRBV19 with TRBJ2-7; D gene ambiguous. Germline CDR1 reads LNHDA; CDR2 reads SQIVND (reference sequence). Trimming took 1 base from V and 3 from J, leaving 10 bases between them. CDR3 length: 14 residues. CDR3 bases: TGTGCCAGTAGTATAGTTGGCAGTTACTACGAGCAGTACTTC. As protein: CASSIVGSYYEQYF.

CDR3 coding DNA: TGCGCCAGCAGTCACAGGGGAATGGGCAATCAGCCCCAGCATTTT. Encoded protein: CASSHRGMGNQPQHF. The chain has TRBV10-2 and TRBJ1-5; 7 nucleotides agree with TRBD1. This CDR3 has 15 amino acids. The V gene's germline CDR1 is WSHSY and CDR2 SAAADI. Trimming took 5 bases from V and 2 from J; bases not matched to a gene: 6.

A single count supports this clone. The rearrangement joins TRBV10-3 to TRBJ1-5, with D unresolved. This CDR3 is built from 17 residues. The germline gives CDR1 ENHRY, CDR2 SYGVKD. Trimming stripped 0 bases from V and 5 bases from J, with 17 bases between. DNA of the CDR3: TGTGCCATCAGTGAGTCGGGAGGGTACAGCGACGATCAGCCCCAGCATTTT. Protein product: CAISESGGYSDDQPQHF.

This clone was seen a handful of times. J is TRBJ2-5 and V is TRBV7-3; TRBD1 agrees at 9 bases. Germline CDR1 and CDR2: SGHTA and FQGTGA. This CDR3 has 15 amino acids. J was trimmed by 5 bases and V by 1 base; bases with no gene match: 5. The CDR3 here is CASSLIGGQGETQYF. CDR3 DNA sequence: TGTGCCAGCAGCTTAATAGGGGGACAGGGTGAGACCCAGTACTTC.

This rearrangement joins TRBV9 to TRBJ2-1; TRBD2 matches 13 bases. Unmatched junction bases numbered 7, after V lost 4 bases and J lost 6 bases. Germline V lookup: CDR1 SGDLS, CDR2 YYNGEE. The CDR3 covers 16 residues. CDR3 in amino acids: CASSHTLAGGLNEQFF. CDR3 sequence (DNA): TGTGCCAGCAGCCACACACTAGCGGGGGGGCTCAATGAGCAGTTCTTC. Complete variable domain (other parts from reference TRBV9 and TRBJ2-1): DSGVTQTPKHLITATGQRVTLRCSPRSGDLSVYWYQQSLDQGLQFLIQYYNGEERAKGNILERFSAQQFPDLHSELNLSSLELGDSALYFCASSHTLAGGLNEQFFGPGTRLTVL.

The DNA of the CDR3 is TGTGCCAGCACCAATTCGGGACAGGGAAATGAAAAACTGTTTTTT. This translates into CASTNSGQGNEKLFF. V and J are TRBV9 and TRBJ1-4; the match to TRBD1 covers 9 bases. V was clipped by 6 bases and J by 5 bases; unmatched bases: 8. Germline V gene sequence: CDR1 SGDLS, CDR2 YYNGEE. The CDR3 consists of 15 residues.

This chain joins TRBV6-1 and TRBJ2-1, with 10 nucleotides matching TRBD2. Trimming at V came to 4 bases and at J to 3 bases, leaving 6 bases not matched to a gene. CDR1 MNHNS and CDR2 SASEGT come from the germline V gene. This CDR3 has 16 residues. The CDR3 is CASSALLAGGYNEQFF. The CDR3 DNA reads TGTGCCAGCAGTGCCCTTTTAGCGGGGGGCTACAATGAGCAGTTCTTC.

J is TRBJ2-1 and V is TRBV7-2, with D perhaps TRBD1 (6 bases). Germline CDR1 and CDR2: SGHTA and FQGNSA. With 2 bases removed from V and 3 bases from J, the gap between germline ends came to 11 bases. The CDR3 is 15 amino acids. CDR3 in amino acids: CASSLPGTHYNEQFF. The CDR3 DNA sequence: TGTGCCAGCAGCTTACCCGGGACACACTACAATGAGCAGTTCTTC.

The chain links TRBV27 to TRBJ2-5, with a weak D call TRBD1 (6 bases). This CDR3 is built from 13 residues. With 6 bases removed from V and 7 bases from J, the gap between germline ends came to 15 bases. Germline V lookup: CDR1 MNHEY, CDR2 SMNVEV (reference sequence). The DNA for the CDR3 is TGTGCCAGCAGAGAACAGGGTTTCGGGACCCAGTACTTC. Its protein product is CASREQGFGTQYF.

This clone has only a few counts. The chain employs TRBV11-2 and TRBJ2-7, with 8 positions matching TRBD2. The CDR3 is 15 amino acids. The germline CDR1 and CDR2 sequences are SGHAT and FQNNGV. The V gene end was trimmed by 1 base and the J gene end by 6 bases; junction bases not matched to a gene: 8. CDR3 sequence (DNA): TGTGCCAGCAGCTTAGGAGCGGGGGAGGGGCTCGAGCAGTACTTC. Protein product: CASSLGAGEGLEQYF.

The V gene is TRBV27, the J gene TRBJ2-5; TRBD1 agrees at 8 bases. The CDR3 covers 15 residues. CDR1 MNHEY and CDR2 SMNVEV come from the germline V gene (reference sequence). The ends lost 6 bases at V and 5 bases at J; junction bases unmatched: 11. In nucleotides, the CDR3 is TGTGCCAGCAGCAATGTCAGGGGGCGCGGGGAGACCCAGTACTTC. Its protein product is CASSNVRGRGETQYF.